This T cell receptor beta chain stems from a study of blood T cells in healthy people across ages. A second PCR, run for 7 to 11 cycles, used a sample-barcoded 5' primer plus a J-beta primer mix. Tags on each cDNA molecule came from a template-switch adaptor with 12 random nucleotides. TCRdb re-called the 5' RACE reads through MiXCR, storing one row per CDR3 protein. The data contain hundreds of thousands of distinct CDR3 sequences, under 55% of them singletons. The V and J ends lost 0 bases and 2 bases respectively, with 15 bases between them. The CDR3 loop spans 16 amino acids. The V gene's germline CDR1 is SGHRS and CDR2 YFSETQ. Overall study findings and caveats: Older individuals had lower TCR beta diversity per million T cells (the decline was roughly linear). Versus aged donors, long-lived donors had higher diversity and more naive CD4+ cells.

This clonotype was detected a few times. The antigen remains undetermined. V gene TRBV5-1 combines with J gene TRBJ2-7; possibly TRBD1 or TRBD2 for D (6 bases each). The sequenced sample consisted of blood. This sequence originates from a man between 60 and 75 years old in good health. The CDR3 sequence is CASSLGATGGAYEQYF. CDR3 bases: TGCGCCAGCAGCTTGGGAGCGACAGGAGGGGCCTACGAGCAGTACTTC.